The 21 T cell receptor beta chains below come from one sample, sequenced in a study of T cells in Graves' hyperthyroidism and ophthalmopathy. Amplified TCR beta CDR3 regions came from RNA transcripts. Carried out on the TCR CDR3, a first-round RT-PCR used the HTBI primer set. Via MiXCR, TCRdb re-called the multiplex PCR reads, giving one row per CDR3 protein. This table has 500,000 to 650,000 distinct CDR3 sequences, about 15% appearing once. Sequenced sample: blood. Receptors originate from a woman in her 50s with Graves' ophthalmopathy.

This clonotype has at least ten counts. The genes are TRBV15 and TRBJ2-3, with D maybe TRBD2 (6 bases). The germline CDR1 and CDR2 sequences are LNHNV and YYDKDF (reference sequence). This CDR3 has 16 residues. Trimming stripped 2 bases from V and 2 bases from J, with 14 bases between. Here the CDR3 DNA reads TGTGCCACCAGCAGACCCCCCGGGAGTCCCACAGATACGCAGTATTTT. Translating gives CATSRPPGSPTDTQYF.

This clonotype was seen repeatedly, ten times or more. This chain uses TRBV2 with TRBJ1-6; tentative D call: TRBD1 (5 bases). From germline, CDR1 is SNHLY and CDR2 FYNNEI. V lost 4 bases to trimming and J lost 10 bases, with 14 bases between them. The CDR3 has 14 amino acids. This CDR3 reads CASSAQTRTSPLHF. The CDR3 coding sequence is TGTGCCAGCAGTGCCCAGACCCGGACATCACCCCTCCACTTT.

This chain connects TRBV20-1 to TRBJ2-7, with a possible D match to TRBD1 (5 bases). From germline, CDR1 is DFQATT and CDR2 SNEGSKA (reference sequence). The germline V and J ends were trimmed by 3 bases and 5 bases, with 11 bases remaining between them. The CDR3 extends over 12 amino acids. The CDR3 here is CSARKSGNEQYF. The CDR3 region has the DNA TGCAGTGCTAGGAAATCAGGGAACGAGCAGTACTTC.

This clonotype occurred many times. V and J are TRBV18 and TRBJ1-3; D remains ambiguous. The CDR3 consists of 12 residues. The germline V and J ends were trimmed by 5 bases and 7 bases, with 9 bases remaining between them. Germline V lookup: CDR1 KGHSH, CDR2 LQKENI. This CDR3 is CASSSEGNTIYF. The CDR3 coding sequence is TGTGCCAGCTCATCGGAAGGGAACACCATATATTTT.

The table lists this clonotype with many counts. The CDR3 bases are TGCGCCAGCAGCTTACAAGGAGGACCAGAGGAGACCCAGTACTTC. Translated: CASSLQGGPEETQYF. The chain recombines TRBV5-1 with TRBJ2-5, with D possibly TRBD2 on 5 matching bases. Germline assignment: CDR1 SGHRS and CDR2 YFSETQ. The CDR3 is 15 amino acids. Trimming left V 2 bases short and J 5 bases short, with 16 bases between.

At least ten counts were recorded for this clonotype. The chain carries TRBV11-2 and TRBJ2-3; weak D call: TRBD2 (6 bases). Germline V gene data show CDR1 as SGHAT and CDR2 as FQNNGV. Trimming took 5 bases from V and 6 from J, leaving 18 bases between them. This CDR3 has 15 residues. This CDR3 is CASSLRLDSWDTQYF. The DNA for the CDR3 is TGTGCCAGCAGCCTTCGACTAGATTCATGGGATACGCAGTATTTT.

This clonotype was observed at least ten times. The chain employs TRBV29-1 and TRBJ2-7; 7 bases are shared with TRBD2. Germline loops: CDR1 SQVTM, CDR2 ANQGSEA. The J segment lost 0 bases and the V segment lost 7 bases, leaving 6 bases of the junction unmatched. This CDR3 contains 13 residues. CDR3 DNA: TGCAGCGCTAGGACTAGGAGCTCCTACGAGCAGTACTTC. Encoded protein: CSARTRSSYEQYF.

As concerns this clonotype: A read error may explain this, as a much larger clone is one base away. V usage is TRBV3-1 and J usage is TRBJ2-2, with 7 bases aligning to TRBD2. V lost 0 bases, J lost 4 bases, and 5 bases stayed unmatched. Germline CDR1 is LGHDT and CDR2 is YNNKEL (reference sequence). The CDR3 sequence is 16 residues long. The CDR3 sequence: CASSQDQAGFTGELFF. For the CDR3, the DNA is TGTGCCAGCAGCCAAGACCAAGCGGGGTTCACCGGGGAGCTGTTTTTT.

Of note for this clonotype: A much larger clone differs from this one at a single base, so this may be a read error. The chain employs TRBV27 and TRBJ2-7; TRBD2 aligns across 11 bases. V was clipped by 0 bases and J by 5 bases; unmatched bases: 6. The CDR3 has 16 amino acids. Germline assignment: CDR1 MNHEY and CDR2 SMNVEV (reference sequence). The CDR3: CASSLSGLAATHEQYF. The CDR3 bases are TGTGCCAGCAGTTTATCGGGACTAGCGGCTACCCACGAGCAGTACTTC.

The genes are TRBV6-1 and TRBJ2-3; no definite D call. The CDR3 has 13 amino acids. Per germline, CDR1 MNHNS and CDR2 SASEGT. Trimming took off 6 bases at V and 2 bases at J, with 9 bases between the two ends. CDR3: CASRWRITDTQYF. The CDR3 region has the DNA TGTGCCAGCAGGTGGCGGATCACAGATACGCAGTATTTT.

This clonotype was counted ten times or more. This chain uses TRBV11-1 with TRBJ2-2; 11 bases are shared with TRBD1. The junction had 7 bases not matched to a gene; V was cut back by 2 bases and J by 5 bases. CDR3 length: 17 residues. The V gene's germline CDR1 is SGHAT and CDR2 FQDESV (reference sequence). For the CDR3, the DNA is TGTGCCAGCAGCTTAATTGGACAGGGGGCATGGACCGGGGAGCTGTTTTTT. Residues: CASSLIGQGAWTGELFF.

This clonotype has at least ten counts. The chain carries TRBV28 and TRBJ1-2, with D possibly being TRBD1 (5 bases). The CDR3 runs 15 residues. CDR1 MDHEN and CDR2 SYDVKM come from the germline V gene. The V and J ends lost 8 bases and 2 bases respectively, with 18 bases between them. CDR3 sequence reads: CASGSQGLGNYGYTF. In DNA, the CDR3 is TGTGCCAGCGGATCCCAGGGTTTAGGGAACTATGGCTACACCTTC.

This clonotype was picked up many times. The chain recombines TRBV12-3 or TRBV12-4 with TRBJ1-2; 8 bases align to TRBD1. The V gene end was trimmed by 3 bases and the J gene end by 7 bases; junction bases not matched to a gene: 10. The CDR3 extends over 15 amino acids. CDR3 in DNA: TGTGCCAGCAGTTTTCTCAGGGGGCGCTGGGTTGGCTACACCTTC. This sequence encodes CASSFLRGRWVGYTF.

This chain links TRBV5-4 with TRBJ1-1, with D perhaps matching TRBD1 (6 bases). Germline-derived CDR1 and CDR2 are SGHNT and YYREEE (reference sequence). The CDR3 has 15 residues. Trimming pared 4 bases from V and 4 bases from J, leaving 17 bases between. Here the CDR3 reads CASSNPRGRGTEAFF. CDR3 bases: TGTGCCAGCAGCAACCCCAGGGGAAGGGGCACTGAAGCTTTCTTT. The full variable domain, its missing parts supplied by reference TRBV5-4 and TRBJ1-1, is ETGVTQSPTHLIKTRGQQVTLRCSSQSGHNTVSWYQQALGQGPQFIFQYYREEENGRGNFPPRFSGLQFPNYSSELNVNALELDDSALYLCASSNPRGRGTEAFFGQGTRLTVV.

There are a few counts of this clonotype. The chain employs TRBV14 and TRBJ2-4; D is undetermined. The CDR3 has 12 amino acids. V was shortened by 3 bases and J by 4 bases, with 4 bases between the two germline ends. Germline assignment: CDR1 SGHDN and CDR2 FVKESK. The CDR3 is CASSHIKNIQYF. Written as DNA, the CDR3 is TGTGCCAGCAGCCACATAAAAAACATTCAGTACTTC. Drawing the rest from reference TRBV14 and TRBJ2-4, the complete variable domain is EAGVTQFPSHSVIEKGQTVTLRCDPISGHDNLYWYRRVMGKEIKFLLHFVKESKQDESGMPNNRFLAERTGGTYSTLKVQPAELEDSGVYFCASSHIKNIQYFGAGTRLSVL.

This clonotype was detected many times. V and J are TRBV6-2 or TRBV6-3 and TRBJ2-1; D is possibly TRBD1 (6 bases). The CDR3 loop spans 16 amino acids. Trimming took 0 bases from V and 5 from J, leaving 14 bases between them. Germline V CDR1 and CDR2: MNHEY, SVGEGT. The CDR3 DNA sequence: TGTGCCAGCAGTTACTCGCCCTCCGGGACAAACAATGAGCAGTTCTTC. Its protein is CASSYSPSGTNNEQFF.

This clonotype was recorded at least ten times. The V call is TRBV9, the J call TRBJ2-7, with TRBD1 matching 9 bases. This CDR3 is built from 14 residues. Germline V gives CDR1 SGDLS, CDR2 YYNGEE. With 2 bases clipped from V and 6 bases from J, the junction kept 6 bases outside the gene matches. The CDR3 DNA reads TGTGCCAGCAGCGTTTCGGGACAGGGTGGCGAGCAGTACTTC. It is translated as CASSVSGQGGEQYF. The variable domain in full, completed from reference TRBV9 and TRBJ2-7, reads DSGVTQTPKHLITATGQRVTLRCSPRSGDLSVYWYQQSLDQGLQFLIQYYNGEERAKGNILERFSAQQFPDLHSELNLSSLELGDSALYFCASSVSGQGGEQYFGPGTRLTVT.

This clonotype was detected ten times or more. This sequence joins TRBV28 and TRBJ2-2, with 7 bases fitting TRBD1. This CDR3 is 13 amino acids long. CDR1 and CDR2 from the germline V gene are MDHEN and SYDVKM. V lost 9 bases, J lost 3 bases, and 4 bases stayed unmatched. CDR3 bases: TGTGCCAGTGGACAGGTCGACACCGGGGAGCTGTTTTTT. It yields the protein CASGQVDTGELFF.

The chain carries TRBV13 and TRBJ2-2; TRBD1 agrees at 12 bases. Looked up from germline, CDR1 is PRHDT and CDR2 is FYEKMQ (reference sequence). The junction had 7 bases not matched to a gene; V was cut back by 4 bases and J by 7 bases. This CDR3 region has 16 residues. CDR3 residues: CASSSGTGGLGGELFF. The CDR3 DNA sequence: TGTGCCAGCAGCTCCGGGACAGGGGGCCTGGGCGGGGAGCTGTTTTTT. Using reference TRBV13 and TRBJ2-2 for the parts outside the CDR3, the full variable domain is AAGVIQSPRHLIKEKRETATLKCYPIPRHDTVYWYQQGPGQDPQFLISFYEKMQSDKGSIPDRFSAQQFSDYHSELNMSSLELGDSALYFCASSSGTGGLGGELFFGEGSRLTVL.

This clonotype was detected many times. The chain joins TRBV6-1 to TRBJ1-1; D is possibly TRBD1 (5 bases). Trimming took off 5 bases at V and 0 bases at J, with 10 bases between the two ends. Germline V lookup: CDR1 MNHNS, CDR2 SASEGT. The CDR3 is 14 amino acids. The CDR3 spells CASSFRQMNTEAFF. The CDR3 DNA follows: TGTGCCAGCAGTTTCCGACAGATGAACACTGAAGCTTTCTTT.

This clonotype appeared many times. CDR3 DNA: TGTGCCAGCAGCTTAGTTGTAGCGGGAGAGGGGAATGAGCAGTTCTTC. Its protein product is CASSLVVAGEGNEQFF. The rearrangement uses TRBV11-2 and TRBJ2-1, with 9 bases that match TRBD2. Germline-derived CDR1 and CDR2 are SGHAT and FQNNGV. With V trimmed by 1 base and J by 7 bases, 8 bases remained unmatched. The CDR3 has 16 amino acids. Filled out from reference TRBV11-2 and TRBJ2-1, the complete variable domain reads EAGVAQSPRYKIIEKRQSVAFWCNPISGHATLYWYQQILGQGPKLLIQFQNNGVVDDSQLPKDRFSAERLKGVDSTLKIQPAKLEDSAVYLCASSLVVAGEGNEQFFGPGTRLTVL.